This T cell receptor (beta chain) comes out of a study of cytomegalovirus exposure and HLA in healthy donors. PCR employed 60 Vbeta and 13 Jbeta primers. Measured with immunoSEQ multiplex PCR; TCRdb has only the in-frame clones, and not every one. The sample lists roughly 100,000 clones; 78% were seen once. The V and J ends lost 5 bases and 2 bases, in that order; junction bases with no gene match: 7. This CDR3 is built from 15 residues. The germline CDR1 and CDR2 sequences are SNHLY and FYNNEI. Unrecorded immune exposure was likely among donors, who were nominally healthy when sampled. Study-wide findings and caveats: Clonal expansion was found to be greater in HLA-associated TCR beta chains than in equally common others in a later analysis.

Comments on this clone: Its antigen is as yet unknown.

The receptor was derived from a male donor in good health and CMV-seronegative. This sequence joins TRBV2 and TRBJ2-3, with 7 nucleotides matching TRBD1. Sample: PBMCs. The CDR3 DNA sequence: TGTGCCAGCAGTCCGGACAGGCTGGACACAGATACGCAGTATTTT. It translates to CASSPDRLDTDTQYF.